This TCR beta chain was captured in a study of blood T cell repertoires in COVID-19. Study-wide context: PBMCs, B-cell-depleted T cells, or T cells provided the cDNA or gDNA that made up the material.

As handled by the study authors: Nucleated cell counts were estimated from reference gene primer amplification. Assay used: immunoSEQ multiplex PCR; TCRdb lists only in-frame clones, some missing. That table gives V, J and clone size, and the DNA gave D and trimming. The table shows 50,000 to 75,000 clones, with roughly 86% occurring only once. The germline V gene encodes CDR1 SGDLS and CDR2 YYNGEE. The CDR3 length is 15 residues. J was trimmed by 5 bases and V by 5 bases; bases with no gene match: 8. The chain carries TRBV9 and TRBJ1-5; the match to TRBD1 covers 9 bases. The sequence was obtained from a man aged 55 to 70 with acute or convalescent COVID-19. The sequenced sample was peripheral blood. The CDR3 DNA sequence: TGTGCCAGCAGAGCTAGGACAGGGGCGCATCAGCCCCAGCATTTT. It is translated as CASRARTGAHQPQHF.